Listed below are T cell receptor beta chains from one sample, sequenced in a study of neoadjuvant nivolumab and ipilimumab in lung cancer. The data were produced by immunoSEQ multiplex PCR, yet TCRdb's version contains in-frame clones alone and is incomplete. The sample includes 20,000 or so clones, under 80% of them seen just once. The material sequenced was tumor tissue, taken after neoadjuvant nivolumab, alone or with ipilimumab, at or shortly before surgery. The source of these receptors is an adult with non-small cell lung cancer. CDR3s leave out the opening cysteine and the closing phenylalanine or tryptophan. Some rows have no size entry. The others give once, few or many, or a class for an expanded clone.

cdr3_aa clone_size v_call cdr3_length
ASSPTAQTDTQY few TRBV5-4 12
ASNLGGGTEAF . TRBV6-6 11
AWRPGGGTSKLF . TRBV30 12
ASRDQGAKWYEQY . TRBV2 13
ASSLAFGGNYGYT . TRBV5-1 13
ASSYQVSYEQY . TRBV2 11
AWSVVTGGSGELF . TRBV30 13
ASSPGEGAYEQY . TRBV2 12
ASSLSGQLNQPQH . TRBV18 13
ASQNRFENEQY . TRBV5-4 11
ASSPGTGVYEQY . TRBV5-1 12
ASSGGQAGNQPQH medium-sized TRBV6-1 13
ASSLGGTWDEQY medium-sized TRBV27 12
ASSQVPGQGAITRKLF few TRBV7-9 16
ASRYREGPYEQY . TRBV6-5 12
AWSVPIAGGDRY once TRBV30 12
ASSPWGDTQY . TRBV28 10
ASSPGSSTDTQY few TRBV7-9 12
ASSLSPTWGRISGANVLT . TRBV5-4 18
ASRLAADTGELF . TRBV10-1 12
ASSRGLADINNEQF . TRBV5-1 14
ASSETAPRRVGAF . TRBV2 13
ASSLGDYSTDTQY . TRBV9 13
SVSRGGITEAF . TRBV29-1 11
ASSFGREMGEQF . TRBV5-5 12
ASSLDTGGRTDTQY . TRBV5-6 14
ASSGQGNQETQY . TRBV5-4 12